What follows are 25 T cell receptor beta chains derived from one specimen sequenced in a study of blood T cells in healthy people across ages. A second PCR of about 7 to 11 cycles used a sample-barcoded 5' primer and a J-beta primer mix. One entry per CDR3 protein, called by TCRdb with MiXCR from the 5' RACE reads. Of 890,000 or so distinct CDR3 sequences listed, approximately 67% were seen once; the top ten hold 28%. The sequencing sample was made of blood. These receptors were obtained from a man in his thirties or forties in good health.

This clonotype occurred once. The CDR3 loop reads CSARDYRTGGHQPQHF. Here the CDR3 DNA reads TGCAGTGCTAGAGATTATAGGACAGGTGGTCATCAGCCCCAGCATTTT. The J gene is TRBJ1-5, the V gene TRBV20-1, with 7 positions matching TRBD1. The CDR3 is 16 residues long. Trimming cost V 0 bases and J 5 bases; bases outside gene matches: 10. Looked up from germline, CDR1 is DFQATT and CDR2 is SNEGSKA (reference sequence).

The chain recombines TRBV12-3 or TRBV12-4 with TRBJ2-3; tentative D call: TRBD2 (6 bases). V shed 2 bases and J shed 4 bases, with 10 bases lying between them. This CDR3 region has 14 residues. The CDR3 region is CASSLIASADTQYF. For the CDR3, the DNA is TGTGCCAGCAGTTTAATCGCTAGCGCAGATACGCAGTATTTT.

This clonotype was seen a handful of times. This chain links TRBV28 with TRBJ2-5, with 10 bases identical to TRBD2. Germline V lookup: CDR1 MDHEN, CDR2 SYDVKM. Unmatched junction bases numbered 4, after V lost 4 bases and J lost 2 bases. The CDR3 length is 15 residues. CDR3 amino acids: CASSSRTSGQETQYF. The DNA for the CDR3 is TGTGCCAGCAGTTCCCGGACTAGCGGACAAGAGACCCAGTACTTC. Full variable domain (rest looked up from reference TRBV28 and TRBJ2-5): DVKVTQSSRYLVKRTGEKVFLECVQDMDHENMFWYRQDPGLGLRLIYFSYDVKMKEKGDIPEGYSVSREKKERFSLILESASTNQTSMYLCASSSRTSGQETQYFGPGTRLLVL.

DNA of the CDR3: TGTGCCAGCAGTCCACCTTGGGGGGGCTACAATGAGCAGTTCTTC. This encodes CASSPPWGGYNEQFF. V is TRBV12-3 or TRBV12-4 and J is TRBJ2-1, with 7 bases fitting TRBD2. The CDR3 spans 15 residues. The ends lost 5 bases at V and 3 bases at J; junction bases unmatched: 7.

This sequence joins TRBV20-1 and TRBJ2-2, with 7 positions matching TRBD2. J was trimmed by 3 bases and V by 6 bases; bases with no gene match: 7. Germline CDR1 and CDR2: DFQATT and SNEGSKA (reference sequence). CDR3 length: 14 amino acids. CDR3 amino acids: CSAAGLVDTGELFF. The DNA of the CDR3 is TGCAGTGCAGCAGGACTAGTCGACACCGGGGAGCTGTTTTTT.

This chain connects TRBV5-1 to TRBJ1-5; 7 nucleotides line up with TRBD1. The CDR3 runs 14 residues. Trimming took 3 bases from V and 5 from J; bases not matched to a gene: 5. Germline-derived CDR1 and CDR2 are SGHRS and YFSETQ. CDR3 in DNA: TGCGCCAGCAGCTCGGGACAGAAGGATCAGCCCCAGCATTTT. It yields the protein CASSSGQKDQPQHF.

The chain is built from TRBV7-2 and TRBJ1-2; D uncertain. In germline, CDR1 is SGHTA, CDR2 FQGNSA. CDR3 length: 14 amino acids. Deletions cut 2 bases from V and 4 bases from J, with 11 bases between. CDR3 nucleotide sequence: TGTGCCAGCAGCTTAACCCAGACGGCCTATGGCTACACCTTC. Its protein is CASSLTQTAYGYTF.

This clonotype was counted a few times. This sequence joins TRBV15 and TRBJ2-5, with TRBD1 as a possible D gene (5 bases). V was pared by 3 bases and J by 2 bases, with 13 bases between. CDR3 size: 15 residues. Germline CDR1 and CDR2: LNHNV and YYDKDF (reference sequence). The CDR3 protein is CATSRETVWQETQYF. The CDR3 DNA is TGTGCCACCAGCAGGGAGACAGTATGGCAAGAGACCCAGTACTTC.

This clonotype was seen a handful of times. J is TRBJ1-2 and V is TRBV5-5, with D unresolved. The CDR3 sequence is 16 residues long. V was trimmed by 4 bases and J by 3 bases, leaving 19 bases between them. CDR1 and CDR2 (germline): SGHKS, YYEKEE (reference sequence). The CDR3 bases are TGTGCCAGCAGCCTCTATCCGGACCCGTTCTACTATGGCTACACCTTC. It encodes CASSLYPDPFYYGYTF.

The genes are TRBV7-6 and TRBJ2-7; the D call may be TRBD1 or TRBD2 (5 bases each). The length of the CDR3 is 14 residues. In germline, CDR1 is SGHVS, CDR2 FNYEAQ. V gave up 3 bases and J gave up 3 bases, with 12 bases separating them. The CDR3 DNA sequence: TGTGCCAGCAGCTTCTCCGGGGCTTTCTACGAGCAGTACTTC. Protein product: CASSFSGAFYEQYF. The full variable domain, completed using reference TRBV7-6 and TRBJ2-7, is GAGVSQSPRYKVTKRGQDVALRCDPISGHVSLYWYRQALGQGPEFLTYFNYEAQQDKSGLPNDRFSAERPEGSISTLTIQRTEQRDSAMYRCASSFSGAFYEQYFGPGTRLTVT.

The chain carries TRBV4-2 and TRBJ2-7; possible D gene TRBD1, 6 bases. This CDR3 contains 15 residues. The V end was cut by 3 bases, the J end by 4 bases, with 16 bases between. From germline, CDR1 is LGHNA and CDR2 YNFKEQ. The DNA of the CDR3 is TGTGCCAGCAGCCATGAACAGGGCTCCTCGTACGAGCAGTACTTC. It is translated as CASSHEQGSSYEQYF.

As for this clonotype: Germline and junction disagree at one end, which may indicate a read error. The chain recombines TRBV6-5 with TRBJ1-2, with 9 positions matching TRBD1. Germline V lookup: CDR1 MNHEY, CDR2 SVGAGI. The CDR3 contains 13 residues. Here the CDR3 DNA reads TGTGCCACCCTCCGGGGACAGGGTAATGGCTTCACCTTC. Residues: CATLRGQGNGFTF.

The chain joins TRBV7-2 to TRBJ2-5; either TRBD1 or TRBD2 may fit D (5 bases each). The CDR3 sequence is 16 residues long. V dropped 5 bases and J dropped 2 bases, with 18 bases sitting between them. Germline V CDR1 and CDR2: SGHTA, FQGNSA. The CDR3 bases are TGTGCCAGCAGCCAACCCGCGACGGGGCCGCAAGAGACCCAGTACTTC. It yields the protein CASSQPATGPQETQYF.

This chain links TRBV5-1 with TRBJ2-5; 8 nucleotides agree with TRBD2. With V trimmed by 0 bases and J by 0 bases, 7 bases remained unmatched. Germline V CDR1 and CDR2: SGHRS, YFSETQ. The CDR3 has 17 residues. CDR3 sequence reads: CASSLAGGGEYQETQYF. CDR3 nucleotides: TGCGCCAGCAGCTTGGCCGGGGGGGGAGAGTACCAAGAGACCCAGTACTTC.

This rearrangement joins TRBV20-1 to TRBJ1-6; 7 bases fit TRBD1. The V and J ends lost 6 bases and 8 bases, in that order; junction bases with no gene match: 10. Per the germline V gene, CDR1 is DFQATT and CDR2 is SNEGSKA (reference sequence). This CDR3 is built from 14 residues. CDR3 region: CSAIPDRAYSPLHF. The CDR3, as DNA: TGCAGTGCAATACCCGACAGGGCCTATTCACCCCTCCACTTT.

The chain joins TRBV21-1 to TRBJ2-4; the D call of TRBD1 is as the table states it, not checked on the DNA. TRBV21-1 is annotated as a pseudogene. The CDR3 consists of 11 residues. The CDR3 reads CAEGQGNIQYF. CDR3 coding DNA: TGTGCCGAGGGACAGGGGAACATTCAGTACTTC.

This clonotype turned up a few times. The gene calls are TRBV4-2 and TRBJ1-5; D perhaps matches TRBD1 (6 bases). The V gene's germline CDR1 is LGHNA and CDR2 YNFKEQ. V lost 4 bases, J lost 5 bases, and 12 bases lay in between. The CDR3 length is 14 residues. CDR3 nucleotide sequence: TGTGCCAGCAGCCTAAGACAGGCCGATCAGCCCCAGCATTTT. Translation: CASSLRQADQPQHF.

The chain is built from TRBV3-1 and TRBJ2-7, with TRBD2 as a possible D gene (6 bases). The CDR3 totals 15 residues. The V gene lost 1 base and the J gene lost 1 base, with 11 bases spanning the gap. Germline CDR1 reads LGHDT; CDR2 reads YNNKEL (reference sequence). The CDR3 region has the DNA TGTGCCAGCAGCCAAGGGCTGCGGGATTCCTACGAGCAGTACTTC. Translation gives CASSQGLRDSYEQYF.

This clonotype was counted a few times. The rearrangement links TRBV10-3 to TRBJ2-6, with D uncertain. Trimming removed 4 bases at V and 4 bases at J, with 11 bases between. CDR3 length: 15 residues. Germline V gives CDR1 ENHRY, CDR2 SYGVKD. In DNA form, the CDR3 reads TGTGCCATCAGTGTTGGGGATCCCGGGGCCAACGTCCTGACTTTC. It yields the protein CAISVGDPGANVLTF.

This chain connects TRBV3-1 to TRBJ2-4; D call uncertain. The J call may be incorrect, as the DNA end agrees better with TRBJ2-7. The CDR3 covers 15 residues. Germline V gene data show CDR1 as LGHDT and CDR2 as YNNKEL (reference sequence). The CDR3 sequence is CASSPGPKGSYEQYF. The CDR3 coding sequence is TGTGCCAGCAGCCCGGGCCCAAAGGGCTCCTACGAGCAGTACTTC.

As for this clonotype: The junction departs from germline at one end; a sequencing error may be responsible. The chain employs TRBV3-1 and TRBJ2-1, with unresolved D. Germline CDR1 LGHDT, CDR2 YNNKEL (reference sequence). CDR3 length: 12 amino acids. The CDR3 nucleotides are TGTGTCAGCAGCTCTCACTCCGCACTCCAGTTCTTC. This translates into CVSSSHSALQFF.

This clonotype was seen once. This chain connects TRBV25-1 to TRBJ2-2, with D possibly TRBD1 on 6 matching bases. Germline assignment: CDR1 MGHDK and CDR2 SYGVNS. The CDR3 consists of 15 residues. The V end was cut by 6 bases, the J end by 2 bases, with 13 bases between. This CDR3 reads CASSLRGYNTGELFF. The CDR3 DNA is TGTGCCAGCAGCCTCAGGGGATACAACACCGGGGAGCTGTTTTTT.

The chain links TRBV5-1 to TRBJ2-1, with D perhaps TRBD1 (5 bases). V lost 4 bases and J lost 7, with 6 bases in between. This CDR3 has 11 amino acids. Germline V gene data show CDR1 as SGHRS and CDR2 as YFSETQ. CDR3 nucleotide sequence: TGCGCCAGCAGCAACAGGAATGAGCAGTTCTTC. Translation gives CASSNRNEQFF.

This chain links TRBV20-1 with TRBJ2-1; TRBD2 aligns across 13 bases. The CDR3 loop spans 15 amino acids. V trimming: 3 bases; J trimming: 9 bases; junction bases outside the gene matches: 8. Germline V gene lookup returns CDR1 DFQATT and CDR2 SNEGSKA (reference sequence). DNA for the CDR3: TGCAGTGCTAGGGTCCCGGGACTAGCGGGAAGTGAGCAGTTCTTC. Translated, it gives CSARVPGLAGSEQFF.

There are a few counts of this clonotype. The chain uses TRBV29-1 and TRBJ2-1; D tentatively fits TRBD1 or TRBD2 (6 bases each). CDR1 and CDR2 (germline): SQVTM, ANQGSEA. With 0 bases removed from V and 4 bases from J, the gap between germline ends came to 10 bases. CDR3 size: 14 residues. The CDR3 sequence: CSVEDRGEYNEQFF. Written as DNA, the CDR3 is TGCAGCGTTGAAGATAGGGGGGAGTACAATGAGCAGTTCTTC.